This T cell receptor beta chain was recovered during a study of blood T cell repertoires in COVID-19. Study background: PBMCs, B-cell-depleted T cells, or T cells were the source of the cDNA or gDNA that made up the material.

How the authors handled the data: Reference gene primers were amplified, and this amplification served to estimate nucleated cell counts. Profiling relied on immunoSEQ multiplex PCR, and the TCRdb table lists in-frame clones only, not all of them. The DNA was the basis for D and trimming; V, J and clone size are from that table. The sample consists of tens of thousands of clones, about 79% of them appearing once. Sequencing used peripheral blood. The receptor comes from a human donor with acute or convalescent COVID-19. The donor label of this sample is uncertain.

The CDR3 spells CASSLVQDSYEQYF. Here the CDR3 DNA reads TGCGCCAGCAGCTTGGTTCAGGACTCCTACGAGCAGTACTTC. The rearrangement uses TRBV5-1 and TRBJ2-7; no clear D. CDR1 is SGHRS and CDR2 is YFSETQ in the germline V gene. The CDR3 has 14 amino acids. Deletions cut 0 bases from V and 0 bases from J, with 7 bases between.